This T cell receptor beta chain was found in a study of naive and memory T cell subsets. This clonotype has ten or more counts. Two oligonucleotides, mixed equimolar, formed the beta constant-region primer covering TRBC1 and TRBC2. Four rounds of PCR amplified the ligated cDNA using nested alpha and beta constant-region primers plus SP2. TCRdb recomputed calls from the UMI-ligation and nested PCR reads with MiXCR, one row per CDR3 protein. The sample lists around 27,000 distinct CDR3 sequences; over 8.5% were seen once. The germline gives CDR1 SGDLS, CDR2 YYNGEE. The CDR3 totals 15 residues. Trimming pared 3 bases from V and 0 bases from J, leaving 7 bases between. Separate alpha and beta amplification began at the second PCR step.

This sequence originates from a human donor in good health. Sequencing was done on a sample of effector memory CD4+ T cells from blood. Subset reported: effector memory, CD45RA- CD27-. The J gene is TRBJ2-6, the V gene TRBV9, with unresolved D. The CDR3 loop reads CASSAQGSGANVLTF. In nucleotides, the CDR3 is TGTGCCAGCAGCGCACAAGGCTCTGGGGCCAACGTCCTGACTTTC.